This TCR beta chain was found in a study of cytomegalovirus exposure and HLA in healthy donors. Study-wide results and limits: In vitro confirmation showed a few CMV-associated chains to be CMV antigen specific. Investigators reported some 150 TCR beta chains as tied to cytomegalovirus.

This clone was seen once. The target antigen is unknown. The CDR3 loop spans 13 amino acids. Germline CDR1 MNHEY, CDR2 SMNVEV (reference sequence). V lost 6 bases and J lost 4, with 10 bases in between. The PCR was carried out with 60 Vbeta primers and 13 Jbeta primers. As handled by the study authors: A later analysis counted some 87 million unique TCR beta chains, 9.5 million to 12 million shared. Sequencing used immunoSEQ multiplex PCR; TCRdb keeps in-frame clones, though not all of them. V and J calls and clone size are copied from that table; D and trimming were computed from the DNA. This table has around 300,000 clones, around 66% appearing once.

This chain uses TRBV27 with TRBJ1-5; D may be TRBD1 (6 bases). Sequenced material: PBMCs. The sequence was obtained from a female donor in good health and CMV-seronegative. Written as DNA, the CDR3 is TGTGCCAGCAGGACAGGATTTAATCAGCCCCAGCATTTT. Its translation: CASRTGFNQPQHF.